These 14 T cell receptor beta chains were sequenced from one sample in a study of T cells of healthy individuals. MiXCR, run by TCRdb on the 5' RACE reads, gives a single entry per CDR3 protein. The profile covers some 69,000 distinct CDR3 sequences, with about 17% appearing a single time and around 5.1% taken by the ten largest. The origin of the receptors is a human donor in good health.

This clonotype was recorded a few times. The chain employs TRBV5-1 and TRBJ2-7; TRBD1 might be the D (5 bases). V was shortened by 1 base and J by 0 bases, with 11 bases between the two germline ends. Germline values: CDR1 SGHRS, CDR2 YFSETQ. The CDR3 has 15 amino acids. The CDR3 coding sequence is TGCGCCAGCAGCTTGAGGGGCCTAAGCTCCTACGAGCAGTACTTC. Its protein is CASSLRGLSSYEQYF.

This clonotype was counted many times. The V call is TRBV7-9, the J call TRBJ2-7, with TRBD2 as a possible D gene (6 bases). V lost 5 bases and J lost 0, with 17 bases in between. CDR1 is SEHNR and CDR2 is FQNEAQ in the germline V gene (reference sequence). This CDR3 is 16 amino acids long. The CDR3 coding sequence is TGTGCCAGCAGCCACCTCTCTTACGGGAGCTCCTACGAGCAGTACTTC. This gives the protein CASSHLSYGSSYEQYF.

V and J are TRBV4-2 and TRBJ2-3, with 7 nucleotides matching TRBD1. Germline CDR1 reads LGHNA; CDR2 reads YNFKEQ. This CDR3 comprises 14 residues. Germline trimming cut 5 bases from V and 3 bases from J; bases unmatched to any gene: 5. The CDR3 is CASSNPTGTDTQYF. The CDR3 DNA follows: TGTGCCAGCAGCAACCCGACAGGGACAGATACGCAGTATTTT.

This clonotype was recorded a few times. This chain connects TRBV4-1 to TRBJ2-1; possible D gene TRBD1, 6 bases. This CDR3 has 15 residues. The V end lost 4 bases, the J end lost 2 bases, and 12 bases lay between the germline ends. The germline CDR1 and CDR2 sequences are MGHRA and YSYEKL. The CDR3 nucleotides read TGCGCCAGCAGCCCACAGGGTAGCCCCTACAATGAGCAGTTCTTC. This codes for CASSPQGSPYNEQFF.

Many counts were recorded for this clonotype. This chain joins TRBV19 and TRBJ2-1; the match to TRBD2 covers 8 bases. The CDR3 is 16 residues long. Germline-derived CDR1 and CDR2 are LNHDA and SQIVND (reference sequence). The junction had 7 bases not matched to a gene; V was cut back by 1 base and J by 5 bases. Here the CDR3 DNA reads TGTGCCAGTAGTATAGTGGAACTAGCGGTTGACAATGAGCAGTTCTTC. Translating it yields CASSIVELAVDNEQFF. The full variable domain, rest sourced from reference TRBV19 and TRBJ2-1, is DGGITQSPKYLFRKEGQNVTLSCEQNLNHDAMYWYRQDPGQGLRLIYYSQIVNDFQKGDIAEGYSVSREKKESFPLTVTSAQKNPTAFYLCASSIVELAVDNEQFFGPGTRLTVL.

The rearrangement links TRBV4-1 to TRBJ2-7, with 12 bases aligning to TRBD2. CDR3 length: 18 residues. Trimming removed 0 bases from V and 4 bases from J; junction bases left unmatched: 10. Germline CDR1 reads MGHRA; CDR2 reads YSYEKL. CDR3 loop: CASSQDTSGGSGLYEQYF. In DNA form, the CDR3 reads TGCGCCAGCAGCCAAGATACTAGCGGGGGGTCTGGGCTATACGAGCAGTACTTC.

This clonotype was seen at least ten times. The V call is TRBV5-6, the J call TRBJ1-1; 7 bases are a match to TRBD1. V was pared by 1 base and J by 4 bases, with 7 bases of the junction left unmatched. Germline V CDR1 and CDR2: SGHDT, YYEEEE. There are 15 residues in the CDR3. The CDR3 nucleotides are TGTGCCAGCAGCTTGCTTGACAGGGCTGGCACTGAAGCTTTCTTT. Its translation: CASSLLDRAGTEAFF.

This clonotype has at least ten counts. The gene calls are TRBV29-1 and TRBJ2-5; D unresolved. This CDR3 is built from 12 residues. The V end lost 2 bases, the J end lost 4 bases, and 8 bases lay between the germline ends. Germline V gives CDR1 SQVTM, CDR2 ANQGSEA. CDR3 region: CSVELRPETQYF. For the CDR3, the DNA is TGCAGCGTTGAATTAAGGCCAGAGACCCAGTACTTC.

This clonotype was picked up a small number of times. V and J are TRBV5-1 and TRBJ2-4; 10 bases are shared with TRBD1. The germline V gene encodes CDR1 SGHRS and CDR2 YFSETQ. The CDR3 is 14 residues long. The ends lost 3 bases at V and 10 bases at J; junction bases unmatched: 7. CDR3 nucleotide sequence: TGCGCCAGCAGCTGGGGACAGGGGCAGGGGATTCAGTACTTC. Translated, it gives CASSWGQGQGIQYF. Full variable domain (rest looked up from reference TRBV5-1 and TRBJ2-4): KAGVTQTPRYLIKTRGQQVTLSCSPISGHRSVSWYQQTPGQGLQFLFEYFSETQRNKGNFPGRFSGRQFSNSRSEMNVSTLELGDSALYLCASSWGQGQGIQYFGAGTRLSVL.

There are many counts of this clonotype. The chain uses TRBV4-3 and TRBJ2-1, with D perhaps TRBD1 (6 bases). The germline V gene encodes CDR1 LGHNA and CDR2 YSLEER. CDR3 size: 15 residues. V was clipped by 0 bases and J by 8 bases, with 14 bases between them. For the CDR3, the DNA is TGCGCCAGCAGCCAAGAATGGTCCAGGGGTCATGAGCAGTTCTTC. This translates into CASSQEWSRGHEQFF.

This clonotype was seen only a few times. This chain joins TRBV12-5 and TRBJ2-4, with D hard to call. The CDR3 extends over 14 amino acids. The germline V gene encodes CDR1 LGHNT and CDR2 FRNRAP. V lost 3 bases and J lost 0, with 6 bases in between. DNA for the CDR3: TGTGCTAGTGGTTTCACGTTAGCCAAAAACATTCAGTACTTC. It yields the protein CASGFTLAKNIQYF.

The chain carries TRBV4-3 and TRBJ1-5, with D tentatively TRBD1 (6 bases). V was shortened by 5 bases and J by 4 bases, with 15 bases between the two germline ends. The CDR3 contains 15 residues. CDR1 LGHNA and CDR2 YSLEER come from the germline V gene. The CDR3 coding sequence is TGCGCCAGCAGCTACGGTCGGGGGCAGAATCAGCCCCAGCATTTT. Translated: CASSYGRGQNQPQHF.

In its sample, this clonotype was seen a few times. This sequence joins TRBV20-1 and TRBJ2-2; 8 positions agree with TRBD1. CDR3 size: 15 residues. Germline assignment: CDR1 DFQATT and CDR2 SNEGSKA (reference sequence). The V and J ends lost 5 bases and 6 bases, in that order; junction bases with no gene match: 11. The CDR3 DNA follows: TGCAGTGCTGGACCTCAGGACAGGGATTCCGGGGAGCTGTTTTTT. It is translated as CSAGPQDRDSGELFF.

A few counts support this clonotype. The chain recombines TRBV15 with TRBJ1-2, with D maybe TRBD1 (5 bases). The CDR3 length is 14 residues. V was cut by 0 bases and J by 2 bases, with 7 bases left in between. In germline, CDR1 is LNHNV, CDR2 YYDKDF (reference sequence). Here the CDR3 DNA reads TGTGCCACCAGCAGAGATCGACAGAACTATGGCTACACCTTC. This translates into CATSRDRQNYGYTF.